A selection of T cell receptor beta chains follows, all from one sample in a study of control samples from healthy donors and cancer patients. Some clones are missing from TCRdb's copy, which holds only in-frame ones; the method was immunoSEQ multiplex PCR. The top ten clones hold approximately 1.5% of a sample with 200,000 or so clones, around 94% of them seen once. Sequenced material: blood. All receptors derive from a man in his fifties in good health. Both conserved end residues are part of each CDR3. The order of the fields is V gene, J gene, clone size, D gene, CDR3 DNA, CDR3 protein. A D gene is named only where the DNA matches it firmly. The listing skips clone size in some rows; elsewhere it reads once, few, many or a size class.

V gene: TRBV27; J gene: TRBJ2-7; clone size: NA; D gene: NA; CDR3 DNA: TGTGCCAGCAGTTTATATAGGGCGGGGAGGACGGAGCAGTACTTC; CDR3 protein: CASSLYRAGRTEQYF
V gene: TRBV19; J gene: TRBJ2-4; clone size: NA; D gene: NA; CDR3 DNA: TGTGCCAGTAGTATAGATGAGGGGTTGGGCATTCAGTACTTC; CDR3 protein: CASSIDEGLGIQYF
V gene: TRBV7-2; J gene: TRBJ2-5; clone size: NA; D gene: NA; CDR3 DNA: TGTGCCAGCACCCCCAGGGGGGTCTGGGAGACCCAGTACTTC; CDR3 protein: CASTPRGVWETQYF
V gene: TRBV11-1; J gene: TRBJ1-3; clone size: NA; D gene: TRBD1; CDR3 DNA: TGTGCCAGCAGCTCCATTGACAGGGGGCGAGTTGACACCATATATTTT; CDR3 protein: CASSSIDRGRVDTIYF
V gene: TRBV28; J gene: TRBJ1-6; clone size: NA; D gene: TRBD1; CDR3 DNA: TGTGCCAGCAGCCTTTCTATTGACAGGGGCACCTATAATTCACCCCTCCACTTT; CDR3 protein: CASSLSIDRGTYNSPLHF
V gene: TRBV27; J gene: TRBJ2-5; clone size: NA; D gene: TRBD1; CDR3 DNA: TGTGCCAGCAGCTGGGACAGCTCACAAGAGACCCAGTACTTC; CDR3 protein: CASSWDSSQETQYF
V gene: TRBV10-3; J gene: TRBJ2-1; clone size: NA; D gene: TRBD1; CDR3 DNA: TGTGCTCTCCGGGACAGGGACAATGAGCAGTTCTTC; CDR3 protein: CALRDRDNEQFF
V gene: TRBV19; J gene: TRBJ2-2; clone size: NA; D gene: TRBD2; CDR3 DNA: TGTGCCAGTAGTAAAGGGCGGGGACTAGCGGGGGGGCCCACCGGGGAGCTGTTTTTT; CDR3 protein: CASSKGRGLAGGPTGELFF
V gene: TRBV12-3/TRBV12-4; J gene: TRBJ1-5; clone size: NA; D gene: NA; CDR3 DNA: TGTGCCAGCAGTTTACAGGGATCTCAGCCCCAGCATTTT; CDR3 protein: CASSLQGSQPQHF
V gene: TRBV20-1; J gene: TRBJ2-3; clone size: NA; D gene: TRBD2; CDR3 DNA: TGCAGTGCTAGTACTAGCGGGGGCCCGACCACAGATACGCAGTATTTT; CDR3 protein: CSASTSGGPTTDTQYF
V gene: TRBV19; J gene: TRBJ1-2; clone size: NA; D gene: NA; CDR3 DNA: TGTGCCAGTAGTAGGACCATTGCTGCCGTGGGACACGGCTACACCTTC; CDR3 protein: CASSRTIAAVGHGYTF
V gene: TRBV27; J gene: TRBJ1-5; clone size: NA; D gene: NA; CDR3 DNA: TGTGCCAGCAGTTTATGGGGCGATCAGCCCCAGCATTTT; CDR3 protein: CASSLWGDQPQHF
V gene: TRBV27; J gene: TRBJ2-7; clone size: NA; D gene: TRBD1; CDR3 DNA: TGTGCCAGCAGTTCTGGGACAGGGGTTGCCGAGCAGTACTTC; CDR3 protein: CASSSGTGVAEQYF
V gene: TRBV7-9; J gene: TRBJ1-2; clone size: few; D gene: TRBD1; CDR3 DNA: TGTGCCAGCAGCTTAGCGGACAGGGCCTTCTATGGCTACACCTTC; CDR3 protein: CASSLADRAFYGYTF
V gene: TRBV7-2; J gene: TRBJ2-7; clone size: once; D gene: TRBD1; CDR3 DNA: TGTGCCAGCAGCTTACCGACAGGGATCGAGCAGTACTTC; CDR3 protein: CASSLPTGIEQYF
V gene: TRBV19; J gene: TRBJ1-1; clone size: NA; D gene: NA; CDR3 DNA: TGTGCCAGTAGTATTTCCGGTCCCCGTGAAGCTTTCTTT; CDR3 protein: CASSISGPREAFF
V gene: TRBV5-8; J gene: TRBJ2-5; clone size: NA; D gene: TRBD1; CDR3 DNA: TGTGCCAGCAGCTGGGGACAGGGGTTAGTAGAGACCCAGTACTTC; CDR3 protein: CASSWGQGLVETQYF
V gene: TRBV9; J gene: TRBJ1-1; clone size: NA; D gene: NA; CDR3 DNA: TGTGCCAGCAGCTCTACGCCAGGGGCGATTGAAGCTTTCTTT; CDR3 protein: CASSSTPGAIEAFF
V gene: TRBV9; J gene: TRBJ2-5; clone size: once; D gene: NA; CDR3 DNA: TGTGCCAGCAGCGTAGAATCAGGCAGGGCAGAGACCCAGTACTTC; CDR3 protein: CASSVESGRAETQYF
V gene: TRBV2; J gene: TRBJ1-1; clone size: NA; D gene: TRBD1; CDR3 DNA: TGTGCCAGCAGCCAATGGACAGGGGCTCTAAACACTGAAGCTTTCTTT; CDR3 protein: CASSQWTGALNTEAFF
V gene: TRBV24-1; J gene: TRBJ1-1; clone size: NA; D gene: NA; CDR3 DNA: TGTGCCACCAGTGATCCCCGGGCAGGGAACACTGAAGCTTTCTTT; CDR3 protein: CATSDPRAGNTEAFF
V gene: TRBV10-1; J gene: TRBJ1-5; clone size: once; D gene: TRBD1; CDR3 DNA: TGCGCCAGCAGCCCCTCCCGGGACAGCGTCAATAGCAATCAGCCCCAGCATTTT; CDR3 protein: CASSPSRDSVNSNQPQHF